What follows are 20 T cell receptor beta chains derived from one specimen sequenced in a study of lymphopenia after photon versus proton radiotherapy. Data came from immunoSEQ multiplex PCR; TCRdb stores just in-frame clones and leaves some out. This sample has roughly 18,000 clones, with 88% found just once. The sequencing used peripheral blood, collected from a patient treated with proton-based radiotherapy. Receptors originate from a man between 65 and 85 years old with pancreatic cancer.

The chain recombines TRBV19 with TRBJ2-6, with D unresolved. There are 20 residues in the CDR3. Trimming stripped 8 bases from V and 0 bases from J, with 26 bases between. From germline, CDR1 is LNHDA and CDR2 SQIVND (reference sequence). For the CDR3, the DNA is TGTGCCAGTCACCATGCAGGCCCCATCCTTCCCTCCTCTGGGGCCAACGTCCTGACTTTC. This encodes CASHHAGPILPSSGANVLTF. The full variable domain, completed using reference TRBV19 and TRBJ2-6, is DGGITQSPKYLFRKEGQNVTLSCEQNLNHDAMYWYRQDPGQGLRLIYYSQIVNDFQKGDIAEGYSVSREKKESFPLTVTSAQKNPTAFYLCASHHAGPILPSSGANVLTFGAGSRLTVL.

The rearrangement joins TRBV14 to TRBJ2-7; 10 bases are a match to TRBD1. Per the germline V gene, CDR1 is SGHDN and CDR2 is FVKESK. The CDR3 is 16 amino acids. V gave up 2 bases and J gave up 3 bases; unmatched junction bases: 7. CDR3 DNA: TGTGCCAGCAGCCAAATAATCGGGACAGGGGACTACGAGCAGTACTTC. Its protein product is CASSQIIGTGDYEQYF.

The genes are TRBV27 and TRBJ2-3; no reliable D call. V was trimmed by 6 bases and J by 2 bases, leaving 12 bases between them. This CDR3 contains 14 residues. Germline CDR1 reads MNHEY; CDR2 reads SMNVEV (reference sequence). CDR3 in DNA: TGTGCCAGCAGCCCTATAGAGAACACAGATACGCAGTATTTT. Amino acids: CASSPIENTDTQYF.

The chain joins TRBV4-1 to TRBJ2-7; D is possibly TRBD1 (6 bases). Trimming removed 1 base from V and 6 bases from J, with 19 bases in between. There are 16 residues in the CDR3. CDR1 and CDR2 (germline): MGHRA, YSYEKL. CDR3 in DNA: TGCGCCAGCAGCCAAGTGCCCACAACAGGGAAGCCCGAGCAGTACTTC. This codes for CASSQVPTTGKPEQYF.

The chain joins TRBV7-2 to TRBJ2-7, with TRBD2 matching 8 bases. V lost 5 bases to trimming and J lost 6 bases; unmatched junction nucleotides: 9. CDR1 is SGHTA and CDR2 is FQGNSA in the germline V gene. The CDR3 consists of 14 residues. The chain's CDR3 is CASSPGGRTSEQYF. Here the CDR3 DNA reads TGTGCCAGCAGCCCGGGGGGGCGGACGAGCGAGCAGTACTTC.

This clone showed up just a few times. J is TRBJ1-5 and V is TRBV2, with 8 bases identical to TRBD1. The CDR3 consists of 15 residues. Per germline, CDR1 SNHLY and CDR2 FYNNEI. V trimming: 6 bases; J trimming: 2 bases; junction bases outside the gene matches: 6. The CDR3 protein is CASSLEGQGNQPQHF. The CDR3 coding sequence is TGTGCCAGCAGCCTCGAGGGACAGGGCAATCAGCCCCAGCATTTT.

The chain is built from TRBV6-1 and TRBJ2-5; D not certain. The assigned J gene may be wrong: the sequence end matches TRBJ2-7 better. CDR1 MNHNS and CDR2 SASEGT come from the germline V gene. The CDR3 extends over 15 amino acids. CDR3: CASSAWQTSSYEQYF. The CDR3 DNA sequence: TGTGCCAGCAGTGCCTGGCAGACCAGCTCCTACGAGCAGTACTTC.

The chain employs TRBV10-3 and TRBJ2-7; no reliable D call. The CDR3 covers 12 residues. Germline values: CDR1 ENHRY, CDR2 SYGVKD. Trimming stripped 2 bases from V and 4 bases from J, with 6 bases between. CDR3 sequence: CAISEAGYEQYF. The CDR3 DNA reads as TGTGCCATCAGTGAGGCCGGGTACGAGCAGTACTTC.

The chain combines TRBV2 with TRBJ2-7; D not certain. The V gene's germline CDR1 is SNHLY and CDR2 FYNNEI. The CDR3 covers 13 residues. The V end lost 7 bases, the J end lost 1 base, and 11 bases lay between the germline ends. The CDR3 protein is CASKVRESYEQYF. The CDR3 region has the DNA TGTGCCAGCAAGGTTAGGGAATCCTACGAGCAGTACTTC.

This chain links TRBV29-1 with TRBJ2-3; D might be TRBD1 or TRBD2, each matching 7 bases. This CDR3 has 15 residues. Between the trimmed V and J ends, which lost 8 bases and 5 bases, there was a span of 23 bases. Germline CDR1 SQVTM, CDR2 ANQGSEA. The CDR3 nucleotides are TGCAGCTCCCATGGCAGGGGGGGGGCAATAGATACGCAGTATTTT. It translates to CSSHGRGGAIDTQYF.

This clone was seen once. This sequence joins TRBV6-1 and TRBJ1-1; D remains unclear. The V end lost 2 bases, the J end lost 6 bases, and 13 bases lay between the germline ends. This CDR3 has 14 residues. The V gene's germline CDR1 is MNHNS and CDR2 SASEGT. CDR3 protein: CASSEIGERAEAFF. The CDR3 DNA is TGTGCCAGCAGTGAAATCGGGGAAAGGGCTGAAGCTTTCTTT.

V is TRBV5-4 and J is TRBJ1-1; TRBD1 matches at 7 bases. Germline CDR1 SGHNT, CDR2 YYREEE (reference sequence). J was trimmed by 5 bases and V by 1 base; bases with no gene match: 5. The CDR3 totals 14 residues. The CDR3 DNA sequence: TGTGCCAGCAGCTTGTGGCAGGGGGAGACTGAAGCTTTCTTT. This translates into CASSLWQGETEAFF. Complete variable domain (other parts from reference TRBV5-4 and TRBJ1-1): ETGVTQSPTHLIKTRGQQVTLRCSSQSGHNTVSWYQQALGQGPQFIFQYYREEENGRGNFPPRFSGLQFPNYSSELNVNALELDDSALYLCASSLWQGETEAFFGQGTRLTVV.

The chain links TRBV27 to TRBJ1-4, with a tentative D call TRBD1 (5 bases). V shed 8 bases and J shed 7 bases, with 20 bases lying between them. This CDR3 comprises 15 residues. CDR1 is MNHEY, CDR2 SMNVEV, per germline (reference sequence). The CDR3 reads CASGSYGTSGEKLFF. The CDR3 nucleotides are TGTGCCAGCGGTAGCTACGGGACCTCTGGTGAAAAACTGTTTTTT.

The chain is built from TRBV25-1 and TRBJ2-6; TRBD1 matches at 7 bases. Germline CDR1 and CDR2: MGHDK and SYGVNS. Trimming removed 3 bases from V and 2 bases from J; junction bases left unmatched: 10. The CDR3 has 18 residues. CDR3 nucleotide sequence: TGTGCCAGCAGTGAGACCCGGGACAGAAACCCTGGGGCCAACGTCCTGACTTTC. Protein sequence: CASSETRDRNPGANVLTF.

The chain joins TRBV11-2 to TRBJ1-1; a possible D gene is TRBD1 (6 bases). V lost 10 bases and J 0 bases, leaving 24 bases between the germline ends. The CDR3 runs to 17 residues. The germline gives CDR1 SGHAT, CDR2 FQNNGV. This CDR3 is CATIRGQHIGVNTEAFF. CDR3 DNA sequence: TGTGCCACCATTAGAGGACAGCACATAGGTGTGAACACTGAAGCTTTCTTT. The full variable domain, its missing parts supplied by reference TRBV11-2 and TRBJ1-1, is EAGVAQSPRYKIIEKRQSVAFWCNPISGHATLYWYQQILGQGPKLLIQFQNNGVVDDSQLPKDRFSAERLKGVDSTLKIQPAKLEDSAVYLCATIRGQHIGVNTEAFFGQGTRLTVV.

This clone appeared once. The rearrangement links TRBV27 to TRBJ1-1; TRBD1 is a possible D gene (5 bases). There are 13 residues in the CDR3. Germline V gene lookup returns CDR1 MNHEY and CDR2 SMNVEV (reference sequence). Trimming removed 3 bases at V and 4 bases at J, with 9 bases between. CDR3 coding DNA: TGTGCCAGCAGTTTTCATCAGGGCACTGAAGCTTTCTTT. It yields the protein CASSFHQGTEAFF.

V and J are TRBV2 and TRBJ1-6; D not resolved. V lost 5 bases, J lost 8 bases, and 10 bases lay in between. The CDR3 sequence is 13 residues long. Per germline, CDR1 SNHLY and CDR2 FYNNEI. CDR3 nucleotides: TGTGCCAGCAGTAGGACTGCTTATTCACCCCTCCACTTT. Translating gives CASSRTAYSPLHF.

Points on this clone: Different DNA sequences within this sample yield the same CDR3. The chain links TRBV5-1 to TRBJ1-5; D is uncertain. V lost 0 bases, J lost 0 bases, and 7 bases lay in between. The germline CDR1 and CDR2 sequences are SGHRS and YFSETQ. This CDR3 spans 15 amino acids. The CDR3 nucleotides read TGCGCCAGCAGCTTGGATGGAGGTAGCAATCAGCCCCAGCATTTT. This encodes CASSLDGGSNQPQHF.

The chain couples TRBV27 to TRBJ2-5; no definite D call. Germline V CDR1 and CDR2: MNHEY, SMNVEV (reference sequence). This CDR3 has 13 residues. The V and J ends lost 2 bases and 7 bases respectively, with 11 bases between them. Here the CDR3 reads CASSLVRTGTQYF. The CDR3 region has the DNA TGTGCCAGCAGTTTAGTAAGAACTGGGACCCAGTACTTC.

The rearrangement uses TRBV2 and TRBJ2-5; 11 bases align to TRBD2. V dropped 7 bases and J dropped 4; count of bases not matched to a gene: 5. Germline assignment: CDR1 SNHLY and CDR2 FYNNEI. The CDR3 length is 14 residues. The CDR3, as DNA: TGTGCCAGCAAGGAGACTAGCGGGGTAGAGACCCAGTACTTC. This translates into CASKETSGVETQYF.